A single sample is the source of the 12 T cell receptor beta chains below, sequenced in a study of response to subunit inactivated influenza vaccine (dated by TCRdb to the late 2010s). Library creation used RT-PCR. TCRdb names Illumina HiSeq 2500 as the instrument used. TCRdb reran the public reads through fastp at Q25 and MiXCR, keeping productive beta chains. Rows merge per CDR3 protein into single entries with the most common DNA and genes. This sample gives about 620,000 distinct CDR3 sequences in total; approximately 10% of them show up just once. The top ten clones comprise about 10% of the sample. These records were also assigned to another study, of T cells expressing NK-cell markers. As that second study puts it: The TCR beta cDNA libraries were made using 5'RACE template switching, a step that added both a universal primer site and unique molecular identifiers.

This specimen consisted of PBMCs from blood, obtained on the day of vaccination. These TCRs come from a man aged 45-65 years who received an inactivated influenza vaccine. Donor details come from another sample of the same person, matched by shared clones.

This clonotype has more than one count but fewer than ten. The chain carries TRBV28 and TRBJ2-5, with 7 bases aligning to TRBD1. Germline CDR1 MDHEN, CDR2 SYDVKM. The V segment lost 5 bases and the J segment 2 bases; nucleotides outside the gene matches: 11. The CDR3 is 16 residues long. CDR3 in DNA: TGTGCCAGCAGTCCCGGACAGGCGCCCAGTCAAGAGACCCAGTACTTC. Amino acid sequence: CASSPGQAPSQETQYF.

V gene TRBV20-1 combines with J gene TRBJ2-1, with 9 nucleotides matching TRBD1. CDR1 and CDR2 from the germline V gene are DFQATT and SNEGSKA (reference sequence). The CDR3 covers 14 residues. V shed 5 bases, J shed 4 bases, and the junction held 6 bases outside the gene matches. The CDR3 DNA follows: TGCAGTGCTCCCGAGGACAGGGGTTACAATGAGCAGTTCTTC. It translates to CSAPEDRGYNEQFF.

At least ten counts were recorded for this clonotype. The rearrangement uses TRBV7-2 and TRBJ2-6, with a tentative D call TRBD1 (6 bases). This CDR3 has 17 residues. V lost 2 bases to trimming and J lost 0 bases, with 11 bases between them. The germline V gene encodes CDR1 SGHTA and CDR2 FQGNSA. The CDR3 nucleotides are TGTGCCAGCAGCTTACACCCACAGGGCTCTGGGGCCAACGTCCTGACTTTC. Translation: CASSLHPQGSGANVLTF.

The genes are TRBV9 and TRBJ2-1, with a weak D call TRBD1 (5 bases). Germline V lookup: CDR1 SGDLS, CDR2 YYNGEE. The V end lost 6 bases, the J end lost 8 bases, and 9 bases lay between the germline ends. CDR3 length equals 11 residues. The CDR3 coding sequence is TGTGCCAGCAACAAAGGGGATGAGCAGTTCTTC. Amino acids: CASNKGDEQFF.

There are a few counts of this clonotype. The chain combines TRBV20-1 with TRBJ2-1; 11 bases match TRBD2. Trimming removed 4 bases from V and 6 bases from J; junction bases left unmatched: 8. The CDR3 is 15 amino acids. Germline V gives CDR1 DFQATT, CDR2 SNEGSKA (reference sequence). The CDR3 region is CSAIPLAGGFNEQFF. The CDR3 bases are TGCAGTGCTATCCCGCTAGCGGGAGGATTCAATGAGCAGTTCTTC.

This clonotype was picked up many times. The chain recombines TRBV7-9 with TRBJ1-2; no definite D call. The CDR3 totals 12 residues. Trimming removed 2 bases at V and 6 bases at J, with 7 bases between. CDR1 and CDR2 from the germline V gene are SEHNR and FQNEAQ (reference sequence). CDR3 in amino acids: CASSLTDDGYTF. CDR3 nucleotides: TGTGCCAGCAGCTTAACAGACGATGGCTACACCTTC.

The V and J genes are TRBV12-3 or TRBV12-4 and TRBJ2-5, with 10 nucleotides matching TRBD1. Trimming cost V 6 bases and J 4 bases; bases outside gene matches: 11. There are 16 residues in the CDR3. For the CDR3, the DNA is TGTGCCAGCAGCCAAGGGGACAGGGGAAACAGAGAGACCCAGTACTTC. It specifies CASSQGDRGNRETQYF.

The chain is built from TRBV7-6 and TRBJ2-1, with no clear D. The CDR3 length is 13 residues. The ends were cut back, 7 bases at V and 10 bases at J, with 17 bases in the middle. From germline, CDR1 is SGHVS and CDR2 FNYEAQ. CDR3 protein: CASTPNHRGEQFF. CDR3 nucleotide sequence: TGTGCCAGCACCCCTAACCACCGAGGAGAGCAGTTCTTC.

This chain links TRBV5-1 with TRBJ2-3; tentative D call: TRBD2 (5 bases). Per the germline V gene, CDR1 is SGHRS and CDR2 is YFSETQ. V gave up 4 bases and J gave up 4 bases, with 13 bases separating them. The CDR3 loop spans 14 amino acids. CDR3 sequence: CASSLDGNSDTQYF. The CDR3 DNA reads as TGCGCCAGCAGCCTGGACGGGAACTCAGATACGCAGTATTTT.

This clonotype came up a few times. This chain links TRBV24-1 with TRBJ2-2, with TRBD2 matching over 15 bases. This CDR3 is built from 17 residues. Per the germline V gene, CDR1 is KGHDR and CDR2 is SFDVKD. After removal of 4 bases from V and 7 bases from J, the junction contained 6 bases not matched to a gene. The CDR3 nucleotides read TGTGCCACCAGTGAAACCGGGACTAGCGGGAGGTACGGGGAGCTGTTTTTT. Its translation: CATSETGTSGRYGELFF.

The chain is built from TRBV12-3 or TRBV12-4 and TRBJ2-3; D perhaps matches TRBD2 (5 bases). V was shortened by 6 bases and J by 0 bases, with 13 bases between the two germline ends. This CDR3 has 15 amino acids. CDR3 in amino acids: CASRASMGSTDTQYF. DNA for the CDR3: TGTGCCAGCAGGGCTAGCATGGGAAGCACAGATACGCAGTATTTT.

This clonotype was seen repeatedly, ten times or more. The gene calls are TRBV20-1 and TRBJ2-3, with D hard to call. Germline V gene lookup returns CDR1 DFQATT and CDR2 SNEGSKA (reference sequence). The CDR3 totals 14 residues. The V end lost 4 bases, the J end lost 1 base, and 12 bases lay between the germline ends. The CDR3: CSATTRDRTDTQYF. The DNA for the CDR3 is TGCAGTGCTACCACCCGCGACCGCACAGATACGCAGTATTTT.